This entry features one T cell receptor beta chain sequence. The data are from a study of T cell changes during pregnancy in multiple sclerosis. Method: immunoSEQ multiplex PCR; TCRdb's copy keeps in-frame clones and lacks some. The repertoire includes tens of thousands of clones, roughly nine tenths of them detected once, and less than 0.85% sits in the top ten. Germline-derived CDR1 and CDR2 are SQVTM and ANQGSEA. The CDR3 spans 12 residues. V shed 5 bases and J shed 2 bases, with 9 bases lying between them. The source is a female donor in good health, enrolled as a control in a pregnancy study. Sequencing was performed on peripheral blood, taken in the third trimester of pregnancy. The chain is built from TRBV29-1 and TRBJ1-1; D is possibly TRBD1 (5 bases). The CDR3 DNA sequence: TGCAGCGTTCAAGGACATAACACTGAAGCTTTCTTT. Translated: CSVQGHNTEAFF. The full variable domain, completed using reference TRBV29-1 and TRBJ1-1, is SAVISQKPSRDICQRGTSLTIQCQVDSQVTMMFWYRQQPGQSLTLIATANQGSEATYESGFVIDKFPISRPNLTFSTLTVSNMSPEDSSIYLCSVQGHNTEAFFGQGTRLTVV.